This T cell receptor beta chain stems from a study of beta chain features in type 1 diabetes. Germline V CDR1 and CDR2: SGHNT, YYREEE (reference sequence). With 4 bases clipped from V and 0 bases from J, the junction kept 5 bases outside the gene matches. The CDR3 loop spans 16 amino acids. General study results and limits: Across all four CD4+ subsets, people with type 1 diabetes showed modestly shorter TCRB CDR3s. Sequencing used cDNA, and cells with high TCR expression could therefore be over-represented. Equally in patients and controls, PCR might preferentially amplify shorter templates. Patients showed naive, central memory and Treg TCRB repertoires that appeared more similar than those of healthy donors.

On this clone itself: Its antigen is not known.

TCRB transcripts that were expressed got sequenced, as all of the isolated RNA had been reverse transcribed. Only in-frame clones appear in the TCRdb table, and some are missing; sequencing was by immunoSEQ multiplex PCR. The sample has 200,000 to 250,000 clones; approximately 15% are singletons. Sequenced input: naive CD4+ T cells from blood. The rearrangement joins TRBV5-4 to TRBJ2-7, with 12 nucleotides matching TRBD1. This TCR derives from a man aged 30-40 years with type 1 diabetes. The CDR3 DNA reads TGTGCCAGCAGCCAGGGACAGGGGGCCCTCTCCTACGAGCAGTACTTC. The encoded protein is CASSQGQGALSYEQYF.